A selection of T cell receptor beta chains follows, all from one sample in a study of cytomegalovirus exposure and HLA in healthy donors. The assay was immunoSEQ multiplex PCR, and TCRdb's table has in-frame clones only and misses some. In the table there are 85,000 to 95,000 clones, under 80% of which are singletons. Sequenced input: PBMCs. The receptors shown here come from a man under 40 in good health and CMV-seropositive. The CDR3 runs from the conserved cysteine through the conserved F or W. D genes are given only for firm matches. Clone size is shown for a subset of rows, as once, few, many or a class of expanded clone.

D	size	V	J	CDR3	DNA
NA	NA	TRBV5-6	TRBJ2-7	CASTVGQYLSYEQYF	TGTGCCAGCACCGTGGGACAATACCTATCCTACGAGCAGTACTTC
NA	few	TRBV9	TRBJ2-3	CASSVGVGGTSDTQYF	TGTGCCAGCAGCGTAGGCGTGGGCGGGACTTCAGATACGCAGTATTTT
NA	once	TRBV5-1	TRBJ2-3	CASSVAVAGDTQYF	TGCGCCAGCAGCGTAGCGGTCGCGGGAGATACGCAGTATTTT
NA	NA	TRBV4-2	TRBJ2-2	CASKADTGELFF	TGTGCCAGCAAAGCGGACACCGGGGAGCTGTTTTTT
NA	few	TRBV7-3	TRBJ2-1	CASSFPGNNNEQFF	TGTGCCAGCAGCTTCCCCGGGAATAACAATGAGCAGTTCTTC
NA	NA	TRBV6-1	TRBJ2-3	CASSRQEADTQYF	TGTGCCAGCAGTAGACAGGAGGCAGATACGCAGTATTTT
NA	NA	TRBV29-1	TRBJ1-1	CSVRNTEAFF	TGCAGCGTTCGGAACACTGAAGCTTTCTTT
TRBD1	NA	TRBV6-1	TRBJ1-1	CASSEGQGVNTEAFF	TGTGCCAGCAGTGAAGGTCAGGGGGTGAACACTGAAGCTTTCTTT
NA	NA	TRBV10-3	TRBJ1-1	CAIRPESERNTEAFF	TGTGCCATCAGACCGGAGAGTGAGAGGAACACTGAAGCTTTCTTT
NA	NA	TRBV9	TRBJ1-2	CASSRGENYGYTF	TGTGCCAGCAGCAGGGGCGAAAACTATGGCTACACCTTC
NA	few	TRBV5-6	TRBJ2-1	CASSFSRGEQFF	TGTGCCAGCAGCTTTTCTAGAGGTGAGCAGTTCTTC
NA	NA	TRBV6-1	TRBJ2-7	CASSDEGKSYEQYF	TGTGCCAGCAGTGATGAGGGCAAAAGCTACGAGCAGTACTTC
NA	NA	TRBV10-3	TRBJ2-3	CAISESLAYQTDTQYF	TGTGCCATCAGTGAGTCCCTAGCTTATCAAACAGATACGCAGTATTTT
TRBD1	NA	TRBV6-1	TRBJ2-7	CASSAKGQGHYEQYF	TGTGCCAGCAGTGCGAAGGGACAGGGACACTACGAGCAGTACTTC
NA	NA	TRBV14	TRBJ1-5	CASSQDLGQPQHF	TGTGCCAGCAGCCAAGATCTAGGACAGCCCCAGCATTTT
TRBD1	few	TRBV25-1	TRBJ1-1	CASSDMTGARNTEAFF	TGTGCCAGCAGTGATATGACAGGGGCCAGGAACACTGAAGCTTTCTTT
NA	NA	TRBV28	TRBJ2-4	CASLEGVKNIQYF	TGTGCCAGCCTTGAGGGCGTCAAAAACATTCAGTACTTC
TRBD1	NA	TRBV5-6	TRBJ1-1	CASSLGQGPEAFF	TGTGCCAGCAGCTTGGGACAGGGTCCCGAAGCTTTCTTT
NA	NA	TRBV27	TRBJ1-2	CASSFSRNNYGYTF	TGTGCCAGCAGTTTCTCCCGTAATAACTATGGCTACACCTTC
NA	few	TRBV5-1	TRBJ2-7	CASSLGTSSYEQYF	TGCGCCAGCAGCTTGGGCACCAGCTCCTACGAGCAGTACTTC
NA	NA	TRBV5-4	TRBJ1-1	CASSWREGNTEAFF	TGTGCCAGCAGCTGGAGGGAGGGTAACACTGAAGCTTTCTTT
NA	NA	TRBV5-6	TRBJ1-1	CASIYTENPEAFF	TGTGCCAGCATCTATACAGAGAACCCTGAAGCTTTCTTT
NA	NA	TRBV30	TRBJ1-5	CAWTLGAGPINQPQHF	TGTGCCTGGACCCTAGGGGCGGGACCGATTAATCAGCCCCAGCATTTT
NA	few	TRBV7-3	TRBJ1-5	CASSLGRNQPQHF	TGTGCCAGCAGCTTAGGGAGAAATCAGCCCCAGCATTTT
TRBD1	NA	TRBV7-7	TRBJ2-7	CASSRGQGYEQYF	TGTGCCAGCAGCAGGGGACAGGGCTACGAGCAGTACTTC
NA	many	TRBV4-3	TRBJ1-4	CASSRGSSDNEKLFF	TGCGCCAGCAGCCGAGGAAGTTCGGATAATGAAAAACTGTTTTTT
NA	NA	TRBV19	TRBJ1-2	CASSIMGTNYGYTF	TGTGCCAGTAGTATAATGGGCACCAACTATGGCTACACCTTC
TRBD1	NA	TRBV15	TRBJ2-1	CATSRDHVQGAYNEQFF	TGTGCCACCAGCAGAGATCACGTTCAGGGGGCCTACAATGAGCAGTTCTTC
NA	NA	TRBV2	TRBJ2-7	CASSEILAGGGEQYF	TGTGCCAGCAGTGAGATATTGGCAGGGGGAGGCGAGCAGTACTTC
NA	NA	TRBV5-4	TRBJ1-1	CASSPETGTRAFF	TGTGCCAGCAGCCCAGAGACAGGCACAAGAGCTTTCTTT
NA	NA	TRBV19	TRBJ2-5	CASSLREYQETQYF	TGTGCCAGTAGTTTACGGGAATACCAAGAGACCCAGTACTTC
TRBD1	NA	TRBV4-2	TRBJ1-6	CASSQGGTDDSPLHF	TGTGCCAGCAGCCAAGGGGGGACAGACGATTCACCCCTCCACTTT
NA	NA	TRBV11-2	TRBJ1-3	CASSLGTGPGNTIYF	TGTGCCAGCAGCTTAGGAACAGGGCCTGGAAACACCATATATTTT
NA	NA	TRBV11-1	TRBJ1-1	CASSLKGGNTEAFF	TGTGCCAGCAGCTTAAAGGGAGGGAACACTGAAGCTTTCTTT
NA	NA	TRBV4-3	TRBJ1-1	CASSQDRVGDNTEAFF	TGCGCCAGCAGCCAAGACAGGGTAGGAGACAACACTGAAGCTTTCTTT
NA	NA	TRBV12-5	TRBJ1-1	CASGSLAETEAFF	TGTGCTAGTGGTTCCCTCGCGGAGACTGAAGCTTTCTTT
NA	NA	TRBV29-1	TRBJ1-2	CSARGSSNYGYTF	TGCAGCGCCCGAGGCAGCTCTAACTATGGCTACACCTTC
NA	NA	TRBV7-6	TRBJ2-1	CASSFRGGSSYNEQFF	TGTGCCAGCAGCTTCCGAGGGGGTAGCTCCTACAATGAGCAGTTCTTC
NA	NA	TRBV7-9	TRBJ2-7	CASSLFGSEQYF	TGTGCCAGCAGCTTATTCGGTAGCGAGCAGTACTTC
TRBD1	NA	TRBV13	TRBJ1-2	CASSLDRGHRGYTF	TGTGCCAGCAGCTTAGACAGGGGGCATCGGGGCTACACCTTC
TRBD2	NA	TRBV5-4	TRBJ2-1	CASRRGLAGDENEQFF	TGTGCCAGCAGGCGAGGACTAGCGGGAGACGAGAATGAGCAGTTCTTC
NA	NA	TRBV6-5	TRBJ1-1	CASSYSRRENTEAFF	TGTGCCAGCAGTTACTCAAGACGGGAAAACACTGAAGCTTTCTTT
NA	NA	TRBV29-1	TRBJ2-2	CSVVIRRVLFF	TGCAGCGTTGTGATCAGGCGCGTGCTGTTTTTT
TRBD1	few	TRBV6-5	TRBJ2-5	CASSPGQGGTQYF	TGTGCCAGCAGCCCGGGACAGGGGGGGACCCAGTACTTC
NA	NA	TRBV2	TRBJ2-1	CATQLGGAGDEQFF	TGTGCCACCCAATTGGGGGGGGCTGGGGATGAGCAGTTCTTC
NA	NA	TRBV11-3	TRBJ1-1	CASSPQGSTEAFF	TGTGCCAGCAGCCCACAGGGTTCCACTGAAGCTTTCTTT
NA	NA	TRBV27	TRBJ2-1	CASSLSGSNEQFF	TGTGCCAGCAGTTTATCTGGCAGCAATGAGCAGTTCTTC
NA	NA	TRBV6-1	TRBJ2-7	CASTEGAYEQYF	TGTGCCAGCACCGAAGGAGCCTACGAGCAGTACTTC
NA	few	TRBV6-6	TRBJ1-1	CASGTGRIEAFF	TGTGCCAGCGGCACAGGGCGGATTGAAGCTTTCTTT
NA	NA	TRBV5-1	TRBJ1-4	CASSLSGRPGQGEKLFF	TGCGCCAGCAGCTTGAGCGGCCGTCCGGGCCAGGGGGAAAAACTGTTTTTT
TRBD1	NA	TRBV5-8	TRBJ2-2	CASTKRRTGGLTGELFF	TGTGCCAGCACCAAACGCCGGACAGGGGGCTTGACCGGGGAGCTGTTTTTT